Listed below are T cell receptor beta chains from one sample, sequenced in a study of T-cell reconstitution after alpha-beta-depleted transplantation in children. TCRdb reprocessed the PCR reads with MiXCR, giving one entry per CDR3 protein. The sample consists of some 200,000 distinct CDR3 sequences, 11% of them appearing once. Sequencing used PBMCs, obtained before TCRalphabeta/CD19-depleted stem cell transplant. The receptor source for this set is a child under two years old with acute myeloid leukemia, due to receive a stem cell transplant. The CDR3 runs from the conserved cysteine through the conserved F or W. D genes are given only for firm matches. The listing skips clone size in some rows; elsewhere it reads once, few, many or a size class.

j_call d_call v_call clone_size cdr3_aa cdr3_nt
TRBJ2-7 . TRBV18 many CASSPPDNSYEQYF TGTGCCAGCTCACCACCTGACAACTCCTACGAGCAGTACTTC
TRBJ2-1 . TRBV6-5 many CASSYGGLMRNEQFF TGTGCCAGCAGTTACGGAGGACTAATGCGCAATGAGCAGTTCTTC
TRBJ2-3 TRBD1 TRBV7-2 many CASSLVWTGVGTDTQYF TGTGCCAGCAGCTTAGTGTGGACAGGGGTCGGCACAGATACGCAGTATTTT
TRBJ2-3 TRBD1 TRBV24-1 many CATSDLDRERGGTDTQYF TGTGCCACCAGTGATTTGGACAGGGAGAGGGGAGGCACAGATACGCAGTATTTT
TRBJ2-1 TRBD2 TRBV20-1 many CSARGRTSGRANEQFF TGCAGTGCTAGAGGAAGGACTAGCGGGAGGGCCAATGAGCAGTTCTTC
TRBJ1-1 . TRBV20-1 many CSARGGTPENTEAFF TGCAGTGCTAGAGGTGGCACCCCCGAGAACACTGAAGCTTTCTTT
TRBJ2-3 . TRBV5-1 once CASSFRSQGTDTQYF TGCGCCAGCAGCTTCAGATCTCAGGGTACAGATACGCAGTATTTT
TRBJ2-1 . TRBV10-3 many CAISGMGRNEQFF TGTGCCATCAGTGGAATGGGGCGCAATGAGCAGTTCTTC
TRBJ2-5 TRBD2 TRBV4-1 many CASSLTSGGDQETQYF TGCGCCAGCAGCCTCACTAGCGGGGGGGATCAAGAGACCCAGTACTTC
TRBJ2-3 TRBD2 TRBV7-8 many CASMGVARASGRAELTDTQYF TGTGCCAGCATGGGGGTGGCGAGGGCTAGCGGGAGGGCCGAACTTACAGATACGCAGTATTTT
TRBJ2-7 . TRBV2 many CASTIYRVDEQYF TGTGCCAGCACTATTTACAGGGTCGACGAGCAGTACTTC
TRBJ2-3 . TRBV4-1 many CASSQGTGADTQYF TGCGCCAGCAGCCAAGGGACGGGGGCAGATACGCAGTATTTT
TRBJ2-7 TRBD2 TRBV3-1 many CASSPERLAGTYEQYF TGTGCCAGCAGCCCAGAACGACTAGCGGGAACCTACGAGCAGTACTTC
TRBJ2-1 . TRBV4-1 few CASSQDQFSYNEQFF TGCGCCAGCAGCCAAGATCAGTTCTCCTACAATGAGCAGTTCTTC
TRBJ2-4 . TRBV10-2 many CASSETGAKNIQYF TGCGCCAGCAGTGAGACAGGGGCCAAAAACATTCAGTACTTC
TRBJ2-2 . TRBV5-1 many CASSGTGYGRNTGELFF TGCGCCAGCAGCGGTACCGGGTACGGGAGGAACACCGGGGAGCTGTTTTTT
TRBJ2-1 . TRBV24-1 many CATSDLVRNEQFF TGTGCCACCAGTGATCTGGTCCGAAATGAGCAGTTCTTC
TRBJ1-5 TRBD1 TRBV7-2 many CASSLGGTGYQPQHF TGTGCCAGCAGCTTAGGTGGGACAGGGTATCAGCCCCAGCATTTT
TRBJ2-7 TRBD2 TRBV27 . CASRPLAGGYEQYF TGTGCCAGCAGACCTCTAGCGGGAGGATACGAGCAGTACTTC
TRBJ2-2 . TRBV5-1 many CASSLERVRTGELFF TGCGCCAGCAGCTTGGAAAGGGTTCGGACCGGGGAGCTGTTTTTT
TRBJ2-1 . TRBV4-1 many CASSPRLNPRNNEQFF TGCGCCAGCAGCCCCCGACTTAACCCCCGGAACAATGAGCAGTTCTTC
TRBJ1-1 . TRBV5-1 many CASSFRGSTNTEAFF TGCGCCAGCAGCTTCAGGGGCTCCACGAACACTGAAGCTTTCTTT
TRBJ2-2 . TRBV7-2 many CASSISGTATNTGELFF TGTGCCAGCAGCATTTCCGGGACTGCTACCAACACCGGGGAGCTGTTTTTT
TRBJ1-2 . TRBV12-3/TRBV12-4 many CASAQGYGYTF TGTGCCAGCGCCCAAGGTTATGGCTACACCTTC
TRBJ2-7 . TRBV11-2 many CASSYDTYEQYF TGTGCCAGCAGCTACGATACCTACGAGCAGTACTTC
TRBJ2-1 . TRBV6-2/TRBV6-3 few CASMLRGLRYNEQFF TGTGCCAGCATGCTCCGGGGACTGCGGTACAATGAGCAGTTCTTC
TRBJ1-5 TRBD1 TRBV20-1 many CSAAPTGSNQPQHF TGCAGTGCAGCCCCGACAGGGAGCAATCAGCCCCAGCATTTT
TRBJ1-1 . TRBV11-3 . CASTPSRGGRAFF TGTGCCAGCACCCCCAGTAGGGGAGGGAGAGCTTTCTTT
TRBJ2-1 . TRBV28 few CASSFSTSNEQFF TGTGCCAGCAGTTTCTCGACTAGTAATGAGCAGTTCTTC
TRBJ2-1 . TRBV7-9 many CASSLEAFYNEQFF TGTGCCAGCAGCTTAGAGGCCTTTTACAATGAGCAGTTCTTC
TRBJ1-1 . TRBV3-1 many CASSQGVIRAFF TGTGCCAGCAGCCAAGGGGTTATACGGGCTTTCTTT